This TCR beta chain was identified during a study of patients and donors after allogeneic stem cell transplantation. Deletions cut 2 bases from V and 0 bases from J, with 8 bases between. The CDR3 loop spans 15 amino acids. Germline loops: CDR1 MRHNA, CDR2 SNTAGT. TCRdb re-called the RT-PCR reads with MiXCR, one entry per CDR3 protein. The table has 920,000 or so distinct CDR3 sequences, about a sixth seen once. This sequence originates from a human donor who was either an allogeneic HSCT recipient or a stem cell or donor lymphocyte infusion donor (not recorded which). It is not recorded whose cells these are; they may come from a transplant donor. Input material: blood, either unsorted or a sorted T cell fraction (not recorded which). The chain combines TRBV6-4 with TRBJ2-4, with unresolved D. The CDR3 DNA is TGTGCCAGCAGTGACGGCAGCCTAGCCAAAAACATTCAGTACTTC. Amino acids: CASSDGSLAKNIQYF.